This T cell receptor beta chain was sequenced during a study of shared clonotypes between healthy human individuals. The data were produced by immunoSEQ multiplex PCR, yet TCRdb's version contains in-frame clones alone and is incomplete. The sample shows roughly 410,000 clones, approximately 96% of them seen only once. With V trimmed by 5 bases and J by 4 bases, 5 bases remained unmatched. This CDR3 is built from 14 residues. Germline CDR1 GTSNPN, CDR2 SVGIG (reference sequence). This clone has only one observation. Both CD45RO+ cells and CCR7-negative CD45RA+ TemRA cells were combined to make up CD8 memory.

The sequence was obtained from a man under 40 in good health. The specimen sequenced was memory CD8+ T cells sorted from blood. Subset specified: CD45RO+ cells pooled with CCR7-negative TemRA cells. The chain carries TRBV30 and TRBJ2-6; TRBD2 matches at 7 bases. The chain's CDR3 is CAWALAAGANVLTF. For the CDR3, the DNA is TGTGCCTGGGCCCTAGCGGCAGGGGCCAACGTCCTGACTTTC. The full variable domain, completed using reference TRBV30 and TRBJ2-6, is SQTIHQWPATLVQPVGSPLSLECTVEGTSNPNLYWYRQAAGRGLQLLFYSVGIGQISSEVPQNLSASRPQDRQFILSSKKLLLSDSGFYLCAWALAAGANVLTFGAGSRLTVL.